This T cell receptor (beta chain) was obtained from a study of early T cells in non-severe SARS-CoV-2 infection. Study overall: Sequenced material consisted of bulk RNA (from unsorted whole blood), and chains were unpaired.

Individual cDNA molecules were tagged with unique molecular identifiers. TCRdb re-analysed the 5' RACE reads in MiXCR, keeping a single row per CDR3 protein. The table has around 98,000 distinct CDR3 sequences, approximately 10% seen once. CDR3 length: 14 residues. The germline CDR1 and CDR2 sequences are SEHNR and FQNEAQ (reference sequence). Trimming stripped 6 bases from V and 9 bases from J, with 18 bases between. Study findings and constraints: Matches to VDJdb favored anti-spike CD8 responses and missed private and CD4 specificities.

For this clonotype: Antigen unknown.

This chain connects TRBV7-9 to TRBJ2-1; no reliable D call. The sample was whole blood. The TCR originated in an adult who was a healthcare worker with PCR-confirmed SARS-CoV-2 infection or an uninfected control (not recorded which). The CDR3 DNA reads TGTGCCAGCAGTTCTACCTCAGACTGGGGTGAGCAGTTCTTC. Its protein is CASSSTSDWGEQFF.